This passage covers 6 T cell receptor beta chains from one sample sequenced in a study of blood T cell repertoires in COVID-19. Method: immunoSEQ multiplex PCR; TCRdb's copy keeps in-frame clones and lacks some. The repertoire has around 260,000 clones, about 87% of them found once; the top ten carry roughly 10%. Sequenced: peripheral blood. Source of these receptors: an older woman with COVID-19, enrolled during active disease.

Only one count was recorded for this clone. The CDR3 protein is CASSARPATGEYPGNTIYF. CDR3 DNA: TGTGCCAGTAGTGCGAGGCCGGCAACAGGGGAATATCCTGGAAACACCATATATTTT. The genes are TRBV19 and TRBJ1-3; TRBD1 aligns across 7 bases. J gave up 2 bases and V 5 bases, and 18 bases lay outside the gene matches. Per germline, CDR1 LNHDA and CDR2 SQIVND (reference sequence). The CDR3 is 19 residues long.

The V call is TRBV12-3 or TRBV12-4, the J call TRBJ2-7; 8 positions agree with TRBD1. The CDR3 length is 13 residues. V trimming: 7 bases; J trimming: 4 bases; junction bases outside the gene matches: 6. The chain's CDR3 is CASNQGAAYEQYF. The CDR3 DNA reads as TGTGCCAGCAATCAGGGGGCGGCATACGAGCAGTACTTC.

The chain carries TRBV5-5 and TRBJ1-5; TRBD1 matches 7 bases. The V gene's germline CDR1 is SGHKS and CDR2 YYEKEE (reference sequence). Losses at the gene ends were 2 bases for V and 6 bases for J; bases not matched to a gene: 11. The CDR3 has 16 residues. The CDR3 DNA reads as TGTGCCAGCAGCTTAGGACTGGAGACAGGGCGTCAGCCCCAGCATTTT. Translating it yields CASSLGLETGRQPQHF.

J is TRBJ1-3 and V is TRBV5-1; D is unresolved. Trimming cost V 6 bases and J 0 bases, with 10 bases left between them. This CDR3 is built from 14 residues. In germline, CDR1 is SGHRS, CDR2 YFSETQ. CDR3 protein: CASKIASSGNTIYF. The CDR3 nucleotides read TGCGCCAGCAAAATAGCAAGCTCTGGAAACACCATATATTTT.

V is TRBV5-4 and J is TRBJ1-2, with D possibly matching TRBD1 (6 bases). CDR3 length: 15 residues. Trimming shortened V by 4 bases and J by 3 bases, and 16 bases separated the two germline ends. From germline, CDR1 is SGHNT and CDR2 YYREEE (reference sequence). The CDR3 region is CASSHPPGVDYGYTF. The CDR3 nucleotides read TGTGCCAGCAGCCACCCCCCAGGGGTGGACTATGGCTACACCTTC.

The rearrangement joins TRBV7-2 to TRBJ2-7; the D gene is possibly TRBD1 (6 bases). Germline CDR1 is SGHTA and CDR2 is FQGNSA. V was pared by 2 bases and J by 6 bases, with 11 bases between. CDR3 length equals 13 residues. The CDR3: CASSLNREGEQYF. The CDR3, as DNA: TGTGCCAGCAGCTTAAACAGGGAAGGCGAGCAGTACTTC.